The 32 T cell receptor beta chains listed next were all sequenced from one sample in a study of CD8 T cells in ankylosing spondylitis. Their antigen targets remain unknown. Study-level results: Made up of several highly homologous variants, a TCR beta motif appeared characteristic of ankylosing spondylitis blood.

In TCRdb, the 5' RACE reads were re-called with MiXCR into one record per CDR3 protein. The table includes 700,000 to 1,000,000 distinct CDR3 sequences, about 10% detected once. Sequences were obtained from blood, either unsorted or a sorted T cell fraction (not recorded which). These receptors all come from a male donor with ankylosing spondylitis.

The V call is TRBV7-3, the J call TRBJ2-2; D is perhaps TRBD1 (6 bases). This CDR3 spans 15 amino acids. Trimming pared 5 bases from V and 1 base from J, leaving 11 bases between. Germline CDR1 and CDR2: SGHTA and FQGTGA. CDR3 sequence (DNA): TGTGCCAGCAGCCCGGACAGCGTGAACACCGGGGAGCTGTTTTTT. It encodes CASSPDSVNTGELFF.

This clonotype was seen more than once but under ten times. The chain joins TRBV6-1 to TRBJ1-2; D is unclear. Germline CDR1 MNHNS, CDR2 SASEGT. The CDR3 totals 13 residues. Trimming shortened V by 6 bases and J by 7 bases, and 15 bases separated the two germline ends. The CDR3 here is CASRARSGVGYTF. DNA for the CDR3: TGTGCCAGCAGGGCCCGGAGCGGTGTTGGCTACACCTTC.

This clonotype was seen a handful of times. The chain combines TRBV5-5 with TRBJ1-5; D remains unclear. CDR3 length: 16 amino acids. In germline, CDR1 is SGHKS, CDR2 YYEKEE (reference sequence). V was clipped by 0 bases and J by 4 bases, with 14 bases between them. The CDR3 DNA sequence: TGTGCCAGCAGCTTGGCCGTCCTTGTAGAGAATCAGCCCCAGCATTTT. Its protein product is CASSLAVLVENQPQHF.

This clonotype was detected a few times. This sequence joins TRBV25-1 and TRBJ2-1; TRBD2 matches at 8 bases. CDR3 size: 16 residues. Germline CDR1 MGHDK, CDR2 SYGVNS. Trimming took 1 base from V and 2 from J; bases not matched to a gene: 4. CDR3 sequence reads: CASSELTSGTYNEQFF. The CDR3 coding sequence is TGTGCCAGCAGTGAATTAACTAGCGGAACCTACAATGAGCAGTTCTTC.

This clonotype turned up a few times. V usage is TRBV4-2 and J usage is TRBJ2-5; weak D call: TRBD2 (6 bases). The V gene's germline CDR1 is LGHNA and CDR2 YNFKEQ. The CDR3 covers 15 residues. V lost 4 bases and J lost 3, with 15 bases in between. The CDR3 loop reads CASSRVAAREETQYF. The CDR3, as DNA: TGTGCCAGCAGCCGCGTAGCGGCGCGCGAAGAGACCCAGTACTTC.

The genes are TRBV5-4 and TRBJ2-1, with 7 bases lining up with TRBD1. This CDR3 has 15 amino acids. In germline, CDR1 is SGHNT, CDR2 YYREEE (reference sequence). J was trimmed by 8 bases and V by 0 bases; bases with no gene match: 8. CDR3 amino acids: CASSLGPDREYEQFF. The CDR3 DNA is TGTGCCAGCAGCTTGGGGCCCGACAGGGAGTATGAGCAGTTCTTC.

This clonotype has ten or more counts. This chain links TRBV7-2 with TRBJ2-3; 7 bases align to TRBD2. With 5 bases clipped from V and 6 bases from J, the junction kept 14 bases outside the gene matches. The CDR3 loop spans 16 amino acids. Germline V gene data show CDR1 as SGHTA and CDR2 as FQGNSA. CDR3 nucleotide sequence: TGTGCCAGCAGCCGCCTCCGGGACTATAATTGGGATACGCAGTATTTT. Its translation is CASSRLRDYNWDTQYF.

This clonotype was observed a few times. The rearrangement uses TRBV29-1 and TRBJ2-7; 8 bases fit TRBD1. With V trimmed by 1 base and J by 3 bases, 8 bases remained unmatched. The V gene's germline CDR1 is SQVTM and CDR2 ANQGSEA. The CDR3 consists of 15 residues. For the CDR3, the DNA is TGCAGCGTTGAAGGGGGATCCGGGACAGGCTACGAGCAGTACTTC. This gives the protein CSVEGGSGTGYEQYF.

This clonotype was seen at least ten times. J is TRBJ2-7 and V is TRBV7-2, with 7 bases fitting TRBD1. V shed 2 bases, J shed 2 bases, and the junction held 6 bases outside the gene matches. The length of the CDR3 is 15 residues. Germline assignment: CDR1 SGHTA and CDR2 FQGNSA. CDR3 amino acids: CASSLYGDSPYEQYF. CDR3 DNA: TGTGCCAGCAGCTTATACGGGGACAGCCCCTACGAGCAGTACTTC.

The chain is built from TRBV7-6 and TRBJ2-3; the D is unclear. Germline CDR1 is SGHVS and CDR2 is FNYEAQ. This CDR3 spans 16 amino acids. Trimming left V 1 base short and J 2 bases short, with 13 bases between. In DNA form, the CDR3 reads TGTGCCAGCAGCTTAGGGGCTGGCGGAATCACAGATACGCAGTATTTT. Encoded protein: CASSLGAGGITDTQYF.

This clonotype turned up a few times. The chain uses TRBV10-1 and TRBJ1-2; no clear D gene. The CDR3 is 14 amino acids. Germline loops: CDR1 WNHNN, CDR2 SYGVQD (reference sequence). Trimming took off 3 bases at V and 8 bases at J, with 16 bases between the two ends. This CDR3 reads CASSDERRPGGYTF. For the CDR3, the DNA is TGCGCCAGCAGTGATGAACGAAGGCCAGGCGGCTACACCTTC.

The sample holds many counts of this clonotype. The gene calls are TRBV5-1 and TRBJ2-7; D may match TRBD1 or TRBD2 (6 bases each). Germline V gives CDR1 SGHRS, CDR2 YFSETQ. This CDR3 region has 14 residues. V lost 6 bases and J lost 5, with 18 bases in between. The CDR3 nucleotides read TGCGCCAGCAACCTGGGGGGCGACGGGAACGAGCAGTACTTC. Its translation: CASNLGGDGNEQYF.

The chain is built from TRBV9 and TRBJ1-1, with no clear D. CDR1 and CDR2 (germline): SGDLS, YYNGEE. This CDR3 spans 14 amino acids. V gave up 0 bases and J gave up 5 bases, with 11 bases separating them. The CDR3: CASSVGGKGTEAFF. CDR3 sequence (DNA): TGTGCCAGCAGCGTAGGCGGCAAGGGAACTGAAGCTTTCTTT.

In its sample, this clonotype was seen a few times. This chain uses TRBV12-3 or TRBV12-4 with TRBJ2-1; D remains ambiguous. The CDR3 is made up of 13 amino acids. Trimming took 3 bases from V and 7 from J, leaving 10 bases between them. The CDR3 region is CASSFYPGNEQFF. In DNA, the CDR3 is TGTGCCAGCAGTTTTTACCCCGGGAATGAGCAGTTCTTC.

This clonotype was counted a few times. J is TRBJ2-1 and V is TRBV24-1, with 8 bases aligning to TRBD2. J gave up 4 bases and V 4 bases, and 5 bases lay outside the gene matches. Germline CDR1 is KGHDR and CDR2 is SFDVKD. The CDR3 contains 15 residues. This CDR3 reads CATSDRAGEYNEQFF. The CDR3 DNA follows: TGTGCCACCAGTGACCGAGCGGGGGAATACAATGAGCAGTTCTTC.

This clonotype has a handful of counts. The V call is TRBV5-1, the J call TRBJ1-2; TRBD1 aligns across 8 bases. V lost 5 bases and J lost 4; bases outside the gene matches: 10. Germline assignment: CDR1 SGHRS and CDR2 YFSETQ. The length of the CDR3 is 15 residues. The CDR3 sequence is CASRLGQASFYGYTF. DNA of the CDR3: TGCGCCAGCAGACTGGGACAGGCCTCTTTCTATGGCTACACCTTC.

In its sample, this clonotype was seen a few times. This chain uses TRBV20-1 with TRBJ2-7; D could derive from TRBD1 or TRBD2 (5 bases each). V dropped 5 bases and J dropped 1 base, with 12 bases sitting between them. Looked up from germline, CDR1 is DFQATT and CDR2 is SNEGSKA (reference sequence). The CDR3 runs to 13 residues. CDR3 bases: TGCAGTGCTGCCGGGACGACGTCCTACGAGCAGTACTTC. It specifies CSAAGTTSYEQYF.

In its sample, this clonotype was seen a few times. The chain links TRBV20-1 to TRBJ1-3; no clear D. The CDR3 consists of 13 residues. Trimming pared 6 bases from V and 7 bases from J, leaving 16 bases between. Germline lookup yields CDR1 DFQATT and CDR2 SNEGSKA (reference sequence). The DNA of the CDR3 is TGCAGTGCCTCCATGCTAGGGAAGAACACCATATATTTT. This codes for CSASMLGKNTIYF.

This chain connects TRBV3-1 to TRBJ2-7; TRBD2 aligns across 10 bases. Per germline, CDR1 LGHDT and CDR2 YNNKEL (reference sequence). The CDR3 totals 14 residues. V trimming: 4 bases; J trimming: 6 bases; junction bases outside the gene matches: 6. The CDR3: CASSLGLASGEQYF. The CDR3 region has the DNA TGTGCCAGCAGCCTGGGACTAGCGAGTGGCGAGCAGTACTTC.

This clonotype has just a few counts. The chain has TRBV6-2 or TRBV6-3 and TRBJ2-7; possible D gene TRBD2, 5 bases. This CDR3 is built from 14 residues. The V and J ends lost 4 bases and 3 bases respectively, with 13 bases between them. The germline V gene encodes CDR1 MNHEY and CDR2 SVGEGT. The CDR3 bases are TGTGCCAGCAGTTTTGGGCTTGAGGGCTACGAGCAGTACTTC. Its protein product is CASSFGLEGYEQYF.

The CDR3 DNA reads as TGCGCCAGCACCCCAGTCTACAATGAGCAGTTCTTC. It yields the protein CASTPVYNEQFF. V is TRBV4-3 and J is TRBJ2-1; D not certain. Germline V gene lookup returns CDR1 LGHNA and CDR2 YSLEER. The germline V and J ends were trimmed by 7 bases and 3 bases, with 7 bases remaining between them. This CDR3 is built from 12 residues.

This chain joins TRBV5-6 and TRBJ1-3; D call uncertain. The CDR3 covers 14 residues. Deletions cut 1 base from V and 2 bases from J, with 7 bases between. The germline CDR1 and CDR2 sequences are SGHDT and YYEEEE. The CDR3 region has the DNA TGTGCCAGCAGCTTGATGGGGACTGGAAACACCATATATTTT. Protein: CASSLMGTGNTIYF.

This clonotype is a singleton in its sample. V usage is TRBV5-1 and J usage is TRBJ2-5; the match to TRBD1 covers 9 bases. The trim removed 4 bases at V and 1 base at J, leaving 5 bases unmatched. This CDR3 contains 15 residues. Germline values: CDR1 SGHRS, CDR2 YFSETQ. CDR3 region: CASSEGQGPQETQYF. In nucleotides, the CDR3 is TGCGCCAGCAGCGAGGGACAGGGACCCCAAGAGACCCAGTACTTC.

This clonotype was detected a few times. The rearrangement joins TRBV7-2 to TRBJ2-7; D gene unclear. Germline-derived CDR1 and CDR2 are SGHTA and FQGNSA. The CDR3 extends over 14 amino acids. The V gene lost 5 bases and the J gene lost 3 bases, with 14 bases spanning the gap. The CDR3 is CASSPRRFDYEQYF. The CDR3 nucleotides read TGTGCCAGCAGCCCCCGAAGATTTGACTACGAGCAGTACTTC.

The chain combines TRBV29-1 with TRBJ2-1; 10 bases line up with TRBD1. Germline V gene lookup returns CDR1 SQVTM and CDR2 ANQGSEA. V shed 2 bases and J 7 bases; nucleotides not matched to a gene: 8. The length of the CDR3 is 15 residues. This chain's CDR3 is CSVERGTGVWNEQFF. The DNA for the CDR3 is TGCAGCGTTGAAAGGGGGACAGGGGTTTGGAATGAGCAGTTCTTC.

The gene calls are TRBV20-1 and TRBJ2-3; 12 bases are a match to TRBD2. Losses at the gene ends were 1 base for V and 6 bases for J; bases not matched to a gene: 11. This CDR3 has 17 amino acids. Germline V gives CDR1 DFQATT, CDR2 SNEGSKA (reference sequence). The DNA for the CDR3 is TGCAGTGCTAGAGGCCGGCTAGCGGGAGGGCCAAAGGATACGCAGTATTTT. This translates into CSARGRLAGGPKDTQYF.

The J gene is TRBJ2-5, the V gene TRBV10-2; possible D gene TRBD2, 5 bases. Germline CDR1 is WSHSY and CDR2 is SAAADI. Trimming took 0 bases from V and 3 from J, leaving 17 bases between them. There are 17 residues in the CDR3. The CDR3: CASSESPSGPAEETQYF. CDR3 in DNA: TGCGCCAGCAGTGAGTCCCCCTCTGGGCCAGCGGAAGAGACCCAGTACTTC.

The chain recombines TRBV20-1 with TRBJ1-1, with TRBD1 as a possible D gene (5 bases). V was shortened by 3 bases and J by 4 bases, with 12 bases between the two germline ends. This CDR3 has 13 residues. CDR1 and CDR2 (germline): DFQATT, SNEGSKA (reference sequence). CDR3 bases: TGCAGTGCTAGTCTCGTGGGGCGCACTGAAGCTTTCTTT. Encoded protein: CSASLVGRTEAFF.

In this sample, this clonotype turned up a few times. This chain joins TRBV20-1 and TRBJ2-1; 12 nucleotides align to TRBD2. Germline trimming cut 5 bases from V and 13 bases from J; bases unmatched to any gene: 9. The CDR3 is 13 amino acids. Germline CDR1 DFQATT, CDR2 SNEGSKA (reference sequence). DNA of the CDR3: TGCAGTGCTCCTAGGACTAGCGGGGCCCCTCAGTTCTTC. It specifies CSAPRTSGAPQFF.

CDR3 DNA: TGTGCCAGCAGCCCCCCCGAGTCCGTGGAGGGTTTCTACGAGCAGTACTTC. This codes for CASSPPESVEGFYEQYF. V and J are TRBV7-9 and TRBJ2-7; weak D call: TRBD2 (6 bases). Deletions cut 5 bases from V and 3 bases from J, with 23 bases between. Germline V gene data show CDR1 as SEHNR and CDR2 as FQNEAQ (reference sequence). The CDR3 covers 17 residues.

This clonotype appeared a few times. CDR3 amino acids: CSVSRRLEAFF. The CDR3 nucleotides read TGCAGCGTTTCTAGACGGCTTGAAGCTTTCTTT. The chain couples TRBV29-1 to TRBJ1-1; D gene unclear. CDR1 and CDR2 (germline): SQVTM, ANQGSEA. The CDR3 is 11 amino acids. V lost 5 bases, J lost 7 bases, and 11 bases lay in between.

The V call is TRBV7-2, the J call TRBJ1-6; D ambiguous. There are 12 residues in the CDR3. Germline values: CDR1 SGHTA, CDR2 FQGNSA. The V and J ends lost 3 bases and 14 bases respectively, with 11 bases between them. This CDR3 is CASSFRSGTLHF. CDR3 DNA sequence: TGTGCCAGCAGCTTTAGGTCGGGGACCCTCCACTTT.